This T cell receptor (beta chain) was captured in a study of human T cells and chemical hapten exposure. Study summary: Each patch test put 0.01% DPC on the upper back, and results were read at 6 days. Broader study findings: Expanded TCRs created a significantly greater count of big CDR3 similarity clusters than controls did. TCRs above 1 in 1000 frequency stayed constant with DPC sensitization.

Stated time point: pre-sensitization, week 0. Treatment described: therapeutic diphenylcyclopropenone sensitization with weekly scalp DPC. The germline V and J ends were trimmed by 6 bases and 4 bases, with 7 bases remaining between them. This CDR3 region has 12 residues. There are many counts of this clonotype. Its matching antigen is unknown. It was the library that attached unique molecular identifiers to individual cDNA molecules. TCRdb re-analysed the RACE reads in MiXCR, keeping a single row per CDR3 protein. The sample lists 300,000 to 450,000 distinct CDR3 sequences; 5.5% were seen once. The rearrangement links TRBV12-3 or TRBV12-4 to TRBJ1-3; no firm D call. The source was whole blood, collected in connection with sensitization to the hapten diphenylcyclopropenone (DPC). The clonotype comes from a woman under 30 with alopecia areata. Some clones in this sample may be carry-over from other donors' samples. Here the CDR3 DNA reads TGTGCCAGCAGCCTTAGCGGAAACACCATATATTTT. It is translated as CASSLSGNTIYF.